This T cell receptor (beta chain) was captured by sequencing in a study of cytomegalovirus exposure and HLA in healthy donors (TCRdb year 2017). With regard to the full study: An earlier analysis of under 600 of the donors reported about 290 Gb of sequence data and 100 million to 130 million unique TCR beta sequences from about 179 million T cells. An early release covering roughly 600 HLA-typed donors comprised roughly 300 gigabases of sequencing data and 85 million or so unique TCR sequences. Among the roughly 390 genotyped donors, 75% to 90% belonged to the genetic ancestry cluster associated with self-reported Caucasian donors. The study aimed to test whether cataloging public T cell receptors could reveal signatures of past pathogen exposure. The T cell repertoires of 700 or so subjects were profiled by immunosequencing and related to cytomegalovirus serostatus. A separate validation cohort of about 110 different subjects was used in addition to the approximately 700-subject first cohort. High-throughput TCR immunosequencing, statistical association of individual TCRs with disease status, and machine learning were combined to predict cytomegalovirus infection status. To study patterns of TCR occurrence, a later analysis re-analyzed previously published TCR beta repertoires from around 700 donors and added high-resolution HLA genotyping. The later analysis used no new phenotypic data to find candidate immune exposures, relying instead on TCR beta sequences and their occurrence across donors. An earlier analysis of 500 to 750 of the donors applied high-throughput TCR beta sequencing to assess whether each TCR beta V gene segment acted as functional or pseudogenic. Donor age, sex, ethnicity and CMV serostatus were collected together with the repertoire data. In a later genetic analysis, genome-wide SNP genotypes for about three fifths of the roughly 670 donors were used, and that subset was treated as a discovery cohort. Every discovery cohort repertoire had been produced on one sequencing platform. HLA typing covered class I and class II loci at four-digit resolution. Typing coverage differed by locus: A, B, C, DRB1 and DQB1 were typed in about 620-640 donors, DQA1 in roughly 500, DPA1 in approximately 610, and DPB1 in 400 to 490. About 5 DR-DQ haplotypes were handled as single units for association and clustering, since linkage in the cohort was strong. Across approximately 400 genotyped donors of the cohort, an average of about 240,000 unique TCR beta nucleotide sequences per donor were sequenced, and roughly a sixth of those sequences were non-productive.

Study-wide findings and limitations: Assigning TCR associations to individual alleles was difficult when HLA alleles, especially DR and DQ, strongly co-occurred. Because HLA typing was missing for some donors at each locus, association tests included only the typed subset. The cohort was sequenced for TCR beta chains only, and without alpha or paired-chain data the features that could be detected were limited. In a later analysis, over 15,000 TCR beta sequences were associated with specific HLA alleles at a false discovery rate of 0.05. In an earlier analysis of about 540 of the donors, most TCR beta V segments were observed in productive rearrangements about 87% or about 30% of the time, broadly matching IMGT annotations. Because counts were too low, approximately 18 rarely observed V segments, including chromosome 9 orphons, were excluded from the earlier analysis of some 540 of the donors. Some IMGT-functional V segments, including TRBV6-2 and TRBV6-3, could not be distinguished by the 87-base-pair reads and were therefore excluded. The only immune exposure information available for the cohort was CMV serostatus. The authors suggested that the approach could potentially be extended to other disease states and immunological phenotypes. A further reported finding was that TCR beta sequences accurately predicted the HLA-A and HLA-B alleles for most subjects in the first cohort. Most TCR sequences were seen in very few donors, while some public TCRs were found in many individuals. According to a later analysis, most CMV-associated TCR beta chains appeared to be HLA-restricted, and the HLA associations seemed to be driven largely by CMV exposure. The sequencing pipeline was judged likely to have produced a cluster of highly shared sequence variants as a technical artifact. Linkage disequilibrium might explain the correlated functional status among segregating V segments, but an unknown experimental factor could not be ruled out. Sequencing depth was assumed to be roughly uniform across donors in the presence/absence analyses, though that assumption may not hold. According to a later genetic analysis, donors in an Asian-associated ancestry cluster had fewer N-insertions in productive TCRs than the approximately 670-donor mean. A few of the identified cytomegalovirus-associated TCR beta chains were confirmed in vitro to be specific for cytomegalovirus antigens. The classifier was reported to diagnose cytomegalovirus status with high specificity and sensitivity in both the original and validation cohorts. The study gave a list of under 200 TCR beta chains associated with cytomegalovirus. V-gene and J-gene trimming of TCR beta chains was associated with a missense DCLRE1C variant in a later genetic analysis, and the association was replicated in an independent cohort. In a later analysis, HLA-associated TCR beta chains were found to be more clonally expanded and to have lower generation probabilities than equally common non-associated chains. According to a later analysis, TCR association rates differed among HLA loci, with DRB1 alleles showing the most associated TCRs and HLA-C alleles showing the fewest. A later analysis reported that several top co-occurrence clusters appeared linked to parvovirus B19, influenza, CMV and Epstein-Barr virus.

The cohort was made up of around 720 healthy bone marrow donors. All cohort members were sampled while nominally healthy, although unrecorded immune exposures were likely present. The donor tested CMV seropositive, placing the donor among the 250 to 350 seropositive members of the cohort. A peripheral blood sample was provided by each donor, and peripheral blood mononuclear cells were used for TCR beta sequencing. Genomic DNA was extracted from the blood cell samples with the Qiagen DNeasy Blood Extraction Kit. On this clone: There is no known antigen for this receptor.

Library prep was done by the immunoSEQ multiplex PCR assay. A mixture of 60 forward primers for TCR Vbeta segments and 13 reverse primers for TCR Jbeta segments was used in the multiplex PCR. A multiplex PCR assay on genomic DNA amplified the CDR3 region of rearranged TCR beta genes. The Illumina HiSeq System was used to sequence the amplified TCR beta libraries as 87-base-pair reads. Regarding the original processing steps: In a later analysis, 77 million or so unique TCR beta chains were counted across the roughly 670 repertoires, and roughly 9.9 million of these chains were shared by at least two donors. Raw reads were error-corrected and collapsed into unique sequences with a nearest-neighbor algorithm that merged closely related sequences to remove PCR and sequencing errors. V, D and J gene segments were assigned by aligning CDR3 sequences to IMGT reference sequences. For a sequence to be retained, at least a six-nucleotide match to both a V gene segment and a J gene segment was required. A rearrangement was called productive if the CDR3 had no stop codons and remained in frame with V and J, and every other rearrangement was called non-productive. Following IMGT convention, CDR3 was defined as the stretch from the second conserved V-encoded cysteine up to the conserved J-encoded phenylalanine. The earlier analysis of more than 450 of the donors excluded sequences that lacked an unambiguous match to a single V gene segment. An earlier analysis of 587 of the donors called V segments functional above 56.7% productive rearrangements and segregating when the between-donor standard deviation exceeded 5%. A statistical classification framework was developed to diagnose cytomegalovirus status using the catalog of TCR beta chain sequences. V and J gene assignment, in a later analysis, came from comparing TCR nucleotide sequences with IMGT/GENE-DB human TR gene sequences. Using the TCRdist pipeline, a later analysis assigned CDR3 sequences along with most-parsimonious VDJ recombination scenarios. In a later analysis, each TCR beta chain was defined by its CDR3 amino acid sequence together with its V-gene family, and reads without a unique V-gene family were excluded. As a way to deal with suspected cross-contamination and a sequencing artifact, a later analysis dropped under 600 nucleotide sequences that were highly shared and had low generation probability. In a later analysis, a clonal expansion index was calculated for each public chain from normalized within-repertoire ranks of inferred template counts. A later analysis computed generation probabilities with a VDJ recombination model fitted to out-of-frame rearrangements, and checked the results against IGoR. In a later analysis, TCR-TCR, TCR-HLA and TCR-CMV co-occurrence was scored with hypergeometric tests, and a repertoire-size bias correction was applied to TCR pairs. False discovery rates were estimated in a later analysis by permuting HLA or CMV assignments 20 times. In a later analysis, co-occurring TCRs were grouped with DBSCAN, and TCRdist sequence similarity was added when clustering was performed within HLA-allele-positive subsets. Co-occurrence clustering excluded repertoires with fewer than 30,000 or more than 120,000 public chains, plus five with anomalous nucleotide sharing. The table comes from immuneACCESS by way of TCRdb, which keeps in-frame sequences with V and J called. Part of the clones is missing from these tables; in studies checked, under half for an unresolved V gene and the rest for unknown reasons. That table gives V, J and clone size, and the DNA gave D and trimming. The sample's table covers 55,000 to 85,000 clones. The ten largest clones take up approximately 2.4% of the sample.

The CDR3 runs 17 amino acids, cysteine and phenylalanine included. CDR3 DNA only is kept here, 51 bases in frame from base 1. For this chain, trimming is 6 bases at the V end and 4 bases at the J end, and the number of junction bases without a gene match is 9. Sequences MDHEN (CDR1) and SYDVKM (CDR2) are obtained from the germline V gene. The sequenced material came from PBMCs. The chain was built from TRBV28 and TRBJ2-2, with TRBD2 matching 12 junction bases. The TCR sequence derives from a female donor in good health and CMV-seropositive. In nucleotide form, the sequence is TGTGCCAGCAGGATGGGGATGGGACTAGCGGGCACCGGGGAGCTGTTTTTT. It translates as CASRMGMGLAGTGELFF.